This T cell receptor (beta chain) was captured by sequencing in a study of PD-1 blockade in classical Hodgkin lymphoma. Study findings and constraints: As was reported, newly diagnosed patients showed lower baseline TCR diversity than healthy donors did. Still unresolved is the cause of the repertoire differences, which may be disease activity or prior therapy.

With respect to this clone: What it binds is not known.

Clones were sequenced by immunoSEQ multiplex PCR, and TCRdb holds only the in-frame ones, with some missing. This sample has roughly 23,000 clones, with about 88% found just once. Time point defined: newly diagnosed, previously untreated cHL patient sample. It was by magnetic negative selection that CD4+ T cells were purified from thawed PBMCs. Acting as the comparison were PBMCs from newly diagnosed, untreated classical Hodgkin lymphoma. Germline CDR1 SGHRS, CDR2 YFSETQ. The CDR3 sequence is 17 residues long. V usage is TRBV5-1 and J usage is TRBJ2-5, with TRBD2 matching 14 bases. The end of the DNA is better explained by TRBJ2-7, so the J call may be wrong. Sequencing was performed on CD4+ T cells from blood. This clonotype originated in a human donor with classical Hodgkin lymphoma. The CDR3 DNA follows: TGCGCCAGCAGCTGGAGGACTAGCGGGGGGAGCTCCTACGAGCAGTACTTC. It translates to CASSWRTSGGSSYEQYF.